Following are 3 T cell receptor beta chains from one sample sequenced in a study of blood T cell repertoires in COVID-19. TCRdb keeps only in-frame clones here, not all; method: immunoSEQ multiplex PCR. The sample holds fewer than 350,000 clones; approximately 86% are singletons and the top ten take approximately 14%. The source material was peripheral blood. Source of these receptors: a woman aged 70-85 years with COVID-19, enrolled during active disease.

The rearrangement links TRBV21-1 to TRBJ1-2; TRBD1, the D gene given by the table, was not confirmed from the DNA. TRBV21-1 is a recognized pseudogene. The CDR3 has 14 amino acids. The CDR3 region is CASELGTRFYGYTF. In nucleotides, the CDR3 is TGTGCCAGTGAGCTCGGGACACGATTCTATGGCTACACCTTC.

CDR3 amino acids: CASRARGTGYTEAFF. As DNA, the CDR3 is TGTGCCAGCAGGGCTAGGGGGACAGGGTACACTGAAGCTTTCTTT. The chain has TRBV6-5 and TRBJ1-1, with 9 bases identical to TRBD1. V lost 6 bases, J lost 3 bases, and 8 bases stayed unmatched. From germline, CDR1 is MNHEY and CDR2 SVGAGI. This CDR3 contains 15 residues.

V gene TRBV5-1 combines with J gene TRBJ2-1; 8 bases match TRBD2. CDR1 is SGHRS and CDR2 is YFSETQ in the germline V gene. There are 15 residues in the CDR3. After removal of 0 bases from V and 6 bases from J, the junction contained 5 bases not matched to a gene. This chain's CDR3 is CASSLAGLGPNEQFF. The CDR3 DNA sequence: TGCGCCAGCAGCTTGGCGGGACTAGGACCCAATGAGCAGTTCTTC.